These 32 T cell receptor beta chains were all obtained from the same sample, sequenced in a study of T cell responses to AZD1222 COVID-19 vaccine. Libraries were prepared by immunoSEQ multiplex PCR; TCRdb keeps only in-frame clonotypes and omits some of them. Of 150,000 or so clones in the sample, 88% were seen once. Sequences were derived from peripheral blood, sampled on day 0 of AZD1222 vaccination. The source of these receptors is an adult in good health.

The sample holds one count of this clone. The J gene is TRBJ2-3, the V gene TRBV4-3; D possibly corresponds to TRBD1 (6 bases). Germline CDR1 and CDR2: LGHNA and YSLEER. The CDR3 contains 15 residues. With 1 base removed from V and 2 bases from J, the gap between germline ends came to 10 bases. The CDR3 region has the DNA TGCGCCAGCAGCCAAGCAGGGGCCCTCACAGATACGCAGTATTTT. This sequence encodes CASSQAGALTDTQYF.

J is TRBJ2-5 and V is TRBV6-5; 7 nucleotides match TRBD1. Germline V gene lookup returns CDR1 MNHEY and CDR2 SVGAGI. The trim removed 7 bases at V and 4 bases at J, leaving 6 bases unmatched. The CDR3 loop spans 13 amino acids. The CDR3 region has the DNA TGTGCCAGCACCTTCGACAGGGTAGAGACCCAGTACTTC. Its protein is CASTFDRVETQYF.

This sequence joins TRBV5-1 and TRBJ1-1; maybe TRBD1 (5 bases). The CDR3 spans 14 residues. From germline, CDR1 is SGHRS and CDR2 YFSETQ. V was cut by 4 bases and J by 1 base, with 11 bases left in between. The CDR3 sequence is CASSGGSSNTEAFF. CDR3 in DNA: TGCGCCAGCAGCGGGGGGTCCTCGAACACTGAAGCTTTCTTT.

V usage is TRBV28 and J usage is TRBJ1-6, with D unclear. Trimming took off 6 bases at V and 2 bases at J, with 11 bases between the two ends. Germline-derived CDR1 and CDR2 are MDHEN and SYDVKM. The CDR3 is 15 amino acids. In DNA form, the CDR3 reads TGTGCCAGCAGATTAACAAGCCCCTATAATTCACCCCTCCACTTT. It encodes CASRLTSPYNSPLHF.

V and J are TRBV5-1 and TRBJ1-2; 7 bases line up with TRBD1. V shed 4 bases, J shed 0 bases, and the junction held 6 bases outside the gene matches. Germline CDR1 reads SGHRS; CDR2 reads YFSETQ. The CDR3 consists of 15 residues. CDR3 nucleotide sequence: TGCGCCAGCAGCCCTGGGGACAGAGCTAACTATGGCTACACCTTC. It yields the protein CASSPGDRANYGYTF.

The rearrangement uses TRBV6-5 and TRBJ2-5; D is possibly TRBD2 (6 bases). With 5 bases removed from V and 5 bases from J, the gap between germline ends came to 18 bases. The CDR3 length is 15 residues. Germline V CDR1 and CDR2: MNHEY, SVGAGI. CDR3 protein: CASSPYPPGEETQYF. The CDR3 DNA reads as TGTGCCAGCAGTCCCTACCCCCCGGGAGAGGAGACCCAGTACTTC.

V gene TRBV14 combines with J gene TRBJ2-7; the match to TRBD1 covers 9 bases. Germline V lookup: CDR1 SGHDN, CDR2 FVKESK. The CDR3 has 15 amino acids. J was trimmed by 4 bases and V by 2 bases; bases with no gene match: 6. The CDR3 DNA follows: TGTGCCAGCAGCCAAAGCCCGGGACAGGGATACGAGCAGTACTTC. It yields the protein CASSQSPGQGYEQYF.

The CDR3 DNA is TGTGCCAGCAGCCCCCGACAGGGGGAGGTAGATACGCAGTATTTT. Encoded protein: CASSPRQGEVDTQYF. The genes are TRBV4-2 and TRBJ2-3; TRBD1 agrees at 9 bases. Germline trimming cut 4 bases from V and 5 bases from J; bases unmatched to any gene: 7. The CDR3 is made up of 15 amino acids. Germline values: CDR1 LGHNA, CDR2 YNFKEQ.

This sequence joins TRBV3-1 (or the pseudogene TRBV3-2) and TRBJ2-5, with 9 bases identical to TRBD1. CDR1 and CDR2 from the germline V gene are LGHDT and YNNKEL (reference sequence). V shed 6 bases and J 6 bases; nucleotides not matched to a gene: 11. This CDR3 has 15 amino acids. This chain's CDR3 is CASRQPGQGLQTQYF. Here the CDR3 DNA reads TGTGCCAGCAGACAACCGGGACAGGGTCTTCAGACCCAGTACTTC.

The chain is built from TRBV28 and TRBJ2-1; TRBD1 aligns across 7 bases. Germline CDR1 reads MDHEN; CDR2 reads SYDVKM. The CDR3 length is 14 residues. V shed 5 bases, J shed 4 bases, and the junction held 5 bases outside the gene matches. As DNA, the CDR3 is TGTGCCAGCAGTGGGGGACAGCTGTACAATGAGCAGTTCTTC. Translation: CASSGGQLYNEQFF.

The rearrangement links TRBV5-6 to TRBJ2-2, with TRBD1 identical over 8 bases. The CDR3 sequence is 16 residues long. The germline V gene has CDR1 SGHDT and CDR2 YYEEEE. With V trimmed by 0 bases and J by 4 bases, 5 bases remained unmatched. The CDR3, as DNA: TGTGCCAGCAGCTTGGGTGACAGGGGAAGCACCGGGGAGCTGTTTTTT. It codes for CASSLGDRGSTGELFF.

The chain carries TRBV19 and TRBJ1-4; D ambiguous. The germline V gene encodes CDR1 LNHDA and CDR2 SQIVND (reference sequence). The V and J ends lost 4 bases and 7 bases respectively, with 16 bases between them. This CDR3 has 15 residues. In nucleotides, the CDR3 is TGTGCCAGTAGTAATCGGCCAGCGATCGGTGAAAAACTGTTTTTT. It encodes CASSNRPAIGEKLFF.

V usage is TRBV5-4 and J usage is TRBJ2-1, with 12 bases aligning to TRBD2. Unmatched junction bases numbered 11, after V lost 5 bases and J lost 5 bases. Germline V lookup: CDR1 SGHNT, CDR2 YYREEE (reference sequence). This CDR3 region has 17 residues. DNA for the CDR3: TGTGCCAGCAGAAAAGGGACTAGCGGGTTGGGTGACAATGAGCAGTTCTTC. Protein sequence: CASRKGTSGLGDNEQFF.

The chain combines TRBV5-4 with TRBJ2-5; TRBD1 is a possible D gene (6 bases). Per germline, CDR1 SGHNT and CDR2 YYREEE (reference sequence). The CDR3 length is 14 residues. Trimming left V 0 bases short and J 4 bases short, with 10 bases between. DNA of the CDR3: TGTGCCAGCAGCTTGGGGGGGCTGGGAGAGACCCAGTACTTC. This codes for CASSLGGLGETQYF.

CDR3 region: CASSLGQGGFNEQFF. The CDR3 DNA reads as TGTGCCAGCAGCTTGGGACAGGGGGGATTTAATGAGCAGTTCTTC. V usage is TRBV5-4 and J usage is TRBJ2-1, with 9 bases lining up with TRBD1. The junction had 5 bases not matched to a gene; V was cut back by 0 bases and J by 7 bases. The CDR3 is 15 residues long. In germline, CDR1 is SGHNT, CDR2 YYREEE (reference sequence).

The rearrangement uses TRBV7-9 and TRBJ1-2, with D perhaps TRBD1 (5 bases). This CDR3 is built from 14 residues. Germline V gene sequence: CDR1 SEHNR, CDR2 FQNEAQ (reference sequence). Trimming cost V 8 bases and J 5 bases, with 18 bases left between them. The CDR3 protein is CASSGGEKGYGYTF. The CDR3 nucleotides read TGTGCCAGCTCCGGGGGTGAAAAAGGGTATGGCTACACCTTC.

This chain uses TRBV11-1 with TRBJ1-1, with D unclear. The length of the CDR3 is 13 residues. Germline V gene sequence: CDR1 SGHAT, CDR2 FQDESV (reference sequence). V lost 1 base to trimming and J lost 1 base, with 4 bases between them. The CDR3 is CASSLESNTEAFF. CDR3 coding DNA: TGTGCCAGCAGCTTAGAATCGAACACTGAAGCTTTCTTT.

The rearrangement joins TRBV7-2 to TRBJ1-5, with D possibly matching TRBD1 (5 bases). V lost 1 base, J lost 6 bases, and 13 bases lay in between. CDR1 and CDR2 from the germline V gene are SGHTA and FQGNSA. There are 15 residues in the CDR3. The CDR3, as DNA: TGTGCCAGCAGCTTAGGGCCAGGGATGGGTCAGCCCCAGCATTTT. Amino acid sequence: CASSLGPGMGQPQHF.

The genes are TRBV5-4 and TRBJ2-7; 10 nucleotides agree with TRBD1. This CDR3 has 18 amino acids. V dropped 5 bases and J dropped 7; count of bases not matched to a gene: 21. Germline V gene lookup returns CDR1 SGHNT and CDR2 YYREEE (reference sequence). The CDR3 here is CASSPRAPTGTGVREQYF. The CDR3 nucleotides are TGTGCCAGCAGTCCGAGAGCCCCCACCGGGACAGGGGTGAGGGAGCAGTACTTC.

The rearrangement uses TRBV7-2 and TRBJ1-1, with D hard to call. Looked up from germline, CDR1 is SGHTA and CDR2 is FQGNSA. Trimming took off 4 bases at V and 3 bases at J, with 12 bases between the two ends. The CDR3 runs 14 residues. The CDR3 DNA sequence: TGTGCCAGCAGCTACCGGACGGGAGACACTGAAGCTTTCTTT. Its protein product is CASSYRTGDTEAFF.

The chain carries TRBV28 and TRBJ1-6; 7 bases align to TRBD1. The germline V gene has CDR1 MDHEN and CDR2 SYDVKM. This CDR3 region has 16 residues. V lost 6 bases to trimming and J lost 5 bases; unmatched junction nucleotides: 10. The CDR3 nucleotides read TGTGCCAGCAGCACCCGACAGGGTCTTAATAATTCACCCCTCCACTTT. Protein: CASSTRQGLNNSPLHF.

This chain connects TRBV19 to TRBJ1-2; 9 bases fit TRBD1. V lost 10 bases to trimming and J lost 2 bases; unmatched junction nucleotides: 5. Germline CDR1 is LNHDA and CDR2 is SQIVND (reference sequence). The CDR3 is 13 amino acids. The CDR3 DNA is TGTGCCACGCGGGGACAGGGAAACTATGGCTACACCTTC. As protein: CATRGQGNYGYTF.

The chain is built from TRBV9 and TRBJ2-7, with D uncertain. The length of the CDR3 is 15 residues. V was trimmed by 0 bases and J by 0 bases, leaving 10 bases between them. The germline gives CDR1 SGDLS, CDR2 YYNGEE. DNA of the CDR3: TGTGCCAGCAGCGTAGGGGATCCACTCTCCTACGAGCAGTACTTC. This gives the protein CASSVGDPLSYEQYF.

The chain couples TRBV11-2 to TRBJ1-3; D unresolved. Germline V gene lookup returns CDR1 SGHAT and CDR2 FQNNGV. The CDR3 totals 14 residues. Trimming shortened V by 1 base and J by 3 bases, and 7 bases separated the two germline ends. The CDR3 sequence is CASSLAGFGNTIYF. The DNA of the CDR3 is TGTGCCAGCAGCTTAGCGGGTTTTGGAAACACCATATATTTT. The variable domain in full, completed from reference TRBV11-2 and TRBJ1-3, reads EAGVAQSPRYKIIEKRQSVAFWCNPISGHATLYWYQQILGQGPKLLIQFQNNGVVDDSQLPKDRFSAERLKGVDSTLKIQPAKLEDSAVYLCASSLAGFGNTIYFGEGSWLTVV.

The CDR3 DNA reads as TGTGCCAGCAAGTCAGTGAACACTGAAGCTTTCTTT. It translates to CASKSVNTEAFF. The chain uses TRBV28 and TRBJ1-1; D uncertain. Germline values: CDR1 MDHEN, CDR2 SYDVKM. The V end was cut by 7 bases, the J end by 0 bases, with 6 bases between. This CDR3 region has 12 residues. Variable domain in full (rest from reference TRBV28 and TRBJ1-1): DVKVTQSSRYLVKRTGEKVFLECVQDMDHENMFWYRQDPGLGLRLIYFSYDVKMKEKGDIPEGYSVSREKKERFSLILESASTNQTSMYLCASKSVNTEAFFGQGTRLTVV.

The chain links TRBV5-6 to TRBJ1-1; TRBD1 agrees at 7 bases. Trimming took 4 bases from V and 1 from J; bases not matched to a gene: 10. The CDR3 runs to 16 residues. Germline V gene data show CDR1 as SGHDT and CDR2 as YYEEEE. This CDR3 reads CASSINRGSQNTEAFF. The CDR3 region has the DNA TGTGCCAGCAGCATAAACAGGGGATCGCAGAACACTGAAGCTTTCTTT.

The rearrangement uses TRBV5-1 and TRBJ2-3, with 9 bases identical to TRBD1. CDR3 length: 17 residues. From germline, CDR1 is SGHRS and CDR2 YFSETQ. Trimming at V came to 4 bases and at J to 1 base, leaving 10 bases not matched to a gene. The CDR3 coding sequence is TGCGCCAGCAGCCCCGATCCCACAGGGGGCGGCACAGATACGCAGTATTTT. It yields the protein CASSPDPTGGGTDTQYF.

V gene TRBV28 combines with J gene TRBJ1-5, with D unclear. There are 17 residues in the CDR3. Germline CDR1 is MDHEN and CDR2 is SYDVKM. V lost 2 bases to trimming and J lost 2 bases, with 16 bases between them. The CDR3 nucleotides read TGTGCCAGCAGTTTAGTCTCGACGAGGGCTGGCAATCAGCCCCAGCATTTT. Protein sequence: CASSLVSTRAGNQPQHF.

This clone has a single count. The CDR3 reads CASSPLGRNTEAFF. The CDR3 bases are TGTGCCAGCAGTCCCCTGGGCAGAAACACTGAAGCTTTCTTT. The chain couples TRBV27 to TRBJ1-1; D is unresolved. Looked up from germline, CDR1 is MNHEY and CDR2 is SMNVEV (reference sequence). Trimming shortened V by 5 bases and J by 2 bases, and 12 bases separated the two germline ends. The CDR3 contains 14 residues.

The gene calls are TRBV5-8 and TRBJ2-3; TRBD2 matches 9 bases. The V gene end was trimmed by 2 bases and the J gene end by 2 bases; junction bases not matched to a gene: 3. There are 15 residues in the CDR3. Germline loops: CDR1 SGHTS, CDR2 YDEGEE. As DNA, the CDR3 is TGTGCCAGCAGCTTCGGACTAGCGATCACAGATACGCAGTATTTT. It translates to CASSFGLAITDTQYF.

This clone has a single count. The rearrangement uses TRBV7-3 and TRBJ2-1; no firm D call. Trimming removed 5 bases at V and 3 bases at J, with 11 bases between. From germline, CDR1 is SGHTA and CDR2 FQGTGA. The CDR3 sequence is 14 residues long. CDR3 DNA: TGTGCCAGCAGCCAAGGGTGGGGCTACAATGAGCAGTTCTTC. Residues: CASSQGWGYNEQFF.

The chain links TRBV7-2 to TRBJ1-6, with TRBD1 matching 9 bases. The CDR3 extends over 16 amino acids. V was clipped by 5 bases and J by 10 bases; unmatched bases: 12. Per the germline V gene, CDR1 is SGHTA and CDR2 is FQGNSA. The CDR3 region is CASSPQAGQGGSPLHF. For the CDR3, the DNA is TGTGCCAGCAGCCCGCAGGCGGGACAGGGAGGATCACCCCTCCACTTT.